This is a list of T cell receptor beta chains from one sample in a study of CXCR3-negative and CXCR3-positive naive CD8 T cells. TCRdb reworked the 5' RACE reads into one entry per CDR3 protein, no DNA. This sample's table has about 7,000 distinct CDR3 sequences. Specimen: naive CXCR3+ CD8+ T cells from blood. These receptors were collected from a human donor in good health. Some clones in this sample may be carry-over from other donors' samples. Both conserved end residues are part of each CDR3. Rows may omit the clone size; those that give it use once, few, many or a size class.

v_gene	abundance	j_gene	CDR3aa
TRBV18	-	TRBJ2-7	CASSPASGGDFYEQYF
TRBV10-2	medium-sized	TRBJ1-5	CASSDWAGGNQPQHF
TRBV5-1	medium-sized	TRBJ2-1	CASSFFRDPSYNEQFF
TRBV7-9	-	TRBJ2-1	CASSPRDSLVNEQFF
TRBV29-1	-	TRBJ2-1	CSVEGSGTYNEQFF
TRBV14	-	TRBJ1-2	CASSQLKNGYTF
TRBV5-1	medium-sized	TRBJ2-1	CASSLVGAGVEYEQFF
TRBV7-8	-	TRBJ2-1	CASSPTSGGHNEQFF
TRBV6-5	-	TRBJ2-1	CASSRQSLGNEQFF
TRBV29-1	-	TRBJ2-1	CSVEGPPRGSSYNEQFF
TRBV11-2	-	TRBJ2-1	CASSDLAREQFF
TRBV29-1	-	TRBJ1-1	CSVEEPPGRVTEAFF
TRBV29-1	medium-sized	TRBJ2-5	CSVDRTGTGVRETQYF
TRBV20-1	medium-sized	TRBJ2-4	CSARDLPGNIQYF
TRBV5-6	-	TRBJ2-4	CASSLTSGRDQNIQYF
TRBV6-5	medium-sized	TRBJ2-5	CASSPTNGQETQYF
TRBV13	-	TRBJ1-2	CASSPTDNYGYTF
TRBV7-9	-	TRBJ1-4	CASSEIGHNEKLFF
TRBV23-1	-	TRBJ2-1	CSSRQSGRPEYNEQFF
TRBV4-1	-	TRBJ2-7	CASSPPRGPGEYEQYF
TRBV5-1	medium-sized	TRBJ2-1	CASSPGLAGDSYNEQFF
TRBV29-1	-	TRBJ2-1	CSGGTDRGPYNEQFF
TRBV10-3	medium-sized	TRBJ2-3	CAISELAGVEDTQYF
TRBV2	-	TRBJ2-2	CASSEVLTGNTGELFF
TRBV27	-	TRBJ2-1	CASSSDDHPPHEQFF
TRBV29-1	-	TRBJ2-6	CSVEYRSSGANVLTF
TRBV29-1	-	TRBJ2-7	CSVGLQPYEQYF
TRBV15	medium-sized	TRBJ2-4	CATSREQEWDIQYF
TRBV2	medium-sized	TRBJ2-1	CANSGHSSYNEQFF
TRBV5-1	medium-sized	TRBJ2-7	CASSLEAAGGPKSYEQYF
TRBV29-1	medium-sized	TRBJ2-1	CSVELPTAPSGSSYNEQFF
TRBV6-6	-	TRBJ1-5	CASSFGGGDQPQHF
TRBV5-1	-	TRBJ1-4	CASSFYHGPATNEKLFF
TRBV29-1	-	TRBJ1-1	CSVVVEMNTEAFF
TRBV29-1	-	TRBJ2-7	CSATGTGAYEQYF
TRBV30	large	TRBJ1-1	CAWAWGTEAFF
TRBV4-1	-	TRBJ1-5	CASSQTDRVYSNQPQHF